This TCR beta chain came from a study of CD8+CD57+ T cells in acquired aplastic anemia. Overall study context: The mean DNA yield obtained from sorted CD4+ and CD8+ cells came to about 3 ug. Points from the study as a whole: Patients and controls shared some 30 CD8+ CDR3 sequences, highly expressed in patients.

Genomic DNA templated the TCR beta VDJ and CDR3 profiling. TCRdb reprocessed the reads with MiXCR, giving one entry per CDR3 protein. Of fewer than 200,000 distinct CDR3 sequences in the sample, around half were seen once. This clonotype was observed many times. Its antigen is unidentified. CD8+CD57+ cell expansion had been shown by flow cytometry in patients chosen for sequencing. Germline V gene lookup returns CDR1 SEHNR and CDR2 FQNEAQ (reference sequence). V shed 4 bases and J shed 0 bases, with 3 bases lying between them. CDR3 length: 12 residues. The source material was sorted CD4+, CD8+, or CD8+CD57+ T cells (not recorded which) from PBMCs. The receptor's source is a human donor with aplastic anemia. The chain employs TRBV7-9 and TRBJ1-2; D ambiguous. The CDR3 loop is CASSSTNYGYTF. The DNA for the CDR3 is TGTGCCAGCAGCTCGACTAACTATGGCTACACCTTC.